The 4 T cell receptor beta chains given below trace back to one sample, sequenced in a study of stem cell transplantation in POMP-related autoinflammatory disease. TCRdb's table, derived via immunoSEQ multiplex PCR, lists solely in-frame clones and lacks some. The repertoire holds tens of thousands of clones, with approximately 91% as singletons. Material: CD4+ T cells from PBMCs, obtained after stem cell transplantation. These receptors all stem from a human patient with POMP-related autoinflammation and immune dysregulation (PRAID). Some T cells could come from the graft donor.

The rearrangement joins TRBV28 to TRBJ2-5; D not resolved. Germline CDR1 MDHEN, CDR2 SYDVKM. The CDR3 loop spans 14 amino acids. The V gene lost 5 bases and the J gene lost 7 bases, with 17 bases spanning the gap. CDR3 sequence reads: CASSIPETRGTQYF. CDR3 DNA sequence: TGTGCCAGCAGTATCCCGGAGACCAGAGGGACCCAGTACTTC. Full variable domain (outside the CDR3, taken from reference TRBV28 and TRBJ2-5): DVKVTQSSRYLVKRTGEKVFLECVQDMDHENMFWYRQDPGLGLRLIYFSYDVKMKEKGDIPEGYSVSREKKERFSLILESASTNQTSMYLCASSIPETRGTQYFGPGTRLLVL.

The chain has TRBV30 and TRBJ2-3, with TRBD2 matching over 8 bases. The CDR3 is made up of 18 amino acids. The V gene's germline CDR1 is GTSNPN and CDR2 SVGIG (reference sequence). The V segment lost 6 bases and the J segment 4 bases; nucleotides outside the gene matches: 21. CDR3 loop: CACEPGTLLSGTSDTQYF. The CDR3 DNA reads as TGTGCCTGTGAGCCGGGAACTTTACTTAGCGGGACATCAGATACGCAGTATTTT.

The chain has TRBV18 and TRBJ2-2; no clear D gene. The CDR3 runs to 16 residues. V was trimmed by 1 base and J by 4 bases, leaving 13 bases between them. The germline V gene has CDR1 KGHSH and CDR2 LQKENI. The CDR3 region is CASSPRTGKTTGELFF. CDR3 DNA: TGTGCCAGCTCACCACGGACGGGCAAGACCACCGGGGAGCTGTTTTTT.

The CDR3 protein is CASSFREGQPQHF. The CDR3, as DNA: TGTGCCAGCAGTTTCAGGGAGGGTCAGCCCCAGCATTTT. The V and J genes are TRBV27 and TRBJ1-5; D is perhaps TRBD1 (5 bases). This CDR3 region has 13 residues. Germline V lookup: CDR1 MNHEY, CDR2 SMNVEV (reference sequence). Trimming took off 3 bases at V and 6 bases at J, with 9 bases between the two ends.